These 23 T cell receptor beta chains were sequenced from one sample in a study of cytomegalovirus exposure and HLA in healthy donors. The PCR had 60 Vbeta and 13 Jbeta primers. TCRdb's table, derived via immunoSEQ multiplex PCR, lists solely in-frame clones and lacks some. The table records 200,000 or so clones, roughly 82% of them present only once. The sample taken for sequencing was PBMCs. The receptors originated from a woman aged 50 to 65 in good health and CMV-seropositive.

The J gene is TRBJ2-5, the V gene TRBV7-9; possible D gene TRBD1, 5 bases. The closer fit of TRBJ2-7 to the DNA end suggests the J call may be wrong. The CDR3 consists of 13 residues. Germline assignment: CDR1 SEHNR and CDR2 FQNEAQ (reference sequence). CDR3 amino acids: CASSLKGSSEQYF. In nucleotides, the CDR3 is TGTGCCAGCAGCTTAAAGGGGTCGAGCGAGCAGTACTTC.

The chain links TRBV11-3 to TRBJ2-3, with a tentative D call TRBD2 (5 bases). Germline CDR1 is SGHNT and CDR2 is YENEEA. The CDR3 has 14 residues. Trimming took 1 base from V and 6 from J, leaving 11 bases between them. The CDR3: CASSLGLAGDTQYF. The CDR3 DNA reads TGTGCCAGCAGCTTAGGTCTAGCAGGCGATACGCAGTATTTT.

The rearrangement joins TRBV7-9 to TRBJ1-5, with 7 bases fitting TRBD1. The germline gives CDR1 SEHNR, CDR2 FQNEAQ (reference sequence). This CDR3 comprises 15 residues. The J segment lost 6 bases and the V segment lost 6 bases, leaving 11 bases of the junction unmatched. In DNA, the CDR3 is TGTGCCAGCAGTCCCAATAACAGGGGAAGTCAGCCCCAGCATTTT. Translation: CASSPNNRGSQPQHF.

The sample holds a few counts of this clone. The gene calls are TRBV28 and TRBJ2-1, with 8 bases identical to TRBD2. Germline assignment: CDR1 MDHEN and CDR2 SYDVKM. This CDR3 spans 13 amino acids. With V trimmed by 3 bases and J by 7 bases, 2 bases remained unmatched. This CDR3 reads CASSFTSGNEQFF. In DNA, the CDR3 is TGTGCCAGCAGTTTTACTAGCGGAAATGAGCAGTTCTTC.

The chain carries TRBV19 and TRBJ1-5; 9 bases agree with TRBD1. Germline lookup yields CDR1 LNHDA and CDR2 SQIVND (reference sequence). This CDR3 is built from 15 residues. V shed 6 bases, J shed 5 bases, and the junction held 8 bases outside the gene matches. The CDR3 spells CASRGWTGVYQPQHF. The DNA for the CDR3 is TGTGCCAGTAGGGGCTGGACAGGGGTTTATCAGCCCCAGCATTTT.

As regards this clone: Other DNA variants within this sample encode the same CDR3. The rearrangement joins TRBV19 to TRBJ2-3; D gene ambiguous. Trimming pared 5 bases from V and 1 base from J, leaving 4 bases between. Germline-derived CDR1 and CDR2 are LNHDA and SQIVND (reference sequence). This CDR3 comprises 12 residues. CDR3 protein: CASSQGTDTQYF. The CDR3 DNA sequence: TGTGCCAGTAGTCAGGGCACAGATACGCAGTATTTT.

The chain has TRBV7-2 and TRBJ1-1; 10 nucleotides align to TRBD1. CDR3 length: 16 residues. Losses at the gene ends were 5 bases for V and 0 bases for J; bases not matched to a gene: 6. Germline CDR1 and CDR2: SGHTA and FQGNSA. The CDR3, as DNA: TGTGCCAGCAGCAACGGGACAGGGGCTTTGAACACTGAAGCTTTCTTT. Amino acid sequence: CASSNGTGALNTEAFF.

V gene TRBV6-6 combines with J gene TRBJ1-1; weak D call: TRBD1 (6 bases). V lost 4 bases and J 3 bases, leaving 15 bases between the germline ends. Germline V lookup: CDR1 MNHNY, CDR2 SVGAGI (reference sequence). The CDR3 loop spans 15 amino acids. This CDR3 is CASSSTGLGDTEAFF. The CDR3 coding sequence is TGTGCCAGCAGTTCTACAGGGTTAGGGGACACTGAAGCTTTCTTT.

This rearrangement joins TRBV30 to TRBJ2-5, with 8 bases fitting TRBD1. The assigned J gene may be wrong: the sequence end matches TRBJ2-7 better. This CDR3 has 15 residues. Per germline, CDR1 GTSNPN and CDR2 SVGIG (reference sequence). The CDR3 spells CAWSVRDRFSYEQYF. CDR3 in DNA: TGTGCCTGGAGTGTAAGGGACAGGTTCTCCTACGAGCAGTACTTC.

The chain carries TRBV11-3 and TRBJ2-3; D unresolved. The germline V gene encodes CDR1 SGHNT and CDR2 YENEEA. The CDR3 runs 12 residues. Trimming removed 3 bases from V and 6 bases from J, with 7 bases in between. CDR3 nucleotides: TGTGCCAGCAGCTTCTCGGGTGATACGCAGTATTTT. This gives the protein CASSFSGDTQYF. The full variable domain, rest sourced from reference TRBV11-3 and TRBJ2-3, is EAGVVQSPRYKIIEKKQPVAFWCNPISGHNTLYWYLQNLGQGPELLIRYENEEAVDDSQLPKDRFSAERLKGVDSTLKIQPAELGDSAVYLCASSFSGDTQYFGPGTRLTVL.

The J gene is TRBJ1-1, the V gene TRBV11-2, with D possibly matching TRBD1 (6 bases). The CDR3 consists of 13 residues. Trimming cost V 6 bases and J 3 bases, with 11 bases left between them. From germline, CDR1 is SGHAT and CDR2 FQNNGV. CDR3 coding DNA: TGTGCCAGCAGTTCAGGGGTCTACACTGAAGCTTTCTTT. It translates to CASSSGVYTEAFF. Supplemented by reference TRBV11-2 and TRBJ1-1, the full variable domain reads EAGVAQSPRYKIIEKRQSVAFWCNPISGHATLYWYQQILGQGPKLLIQFQNNGVVDDSQLPKDRFSAERLKGVDSTLKIQPAKLEDSAVYLCASSSGVYTEAFFGQGTRLTVV.

About this clone: The germline gene is not matched at one end of the junction; a read error may be the cause. The genes are TRBV7-9 and TRBJ2-7; D possibly corresponds to TRBD1 (5 bases). There are 14 residues in the CDR3. CDR1 and CDR2 from the germline V gene are SEHNR and FQNEAQ (reference sequence). DNA of the CDR3: TGTTCCAGCAGCCAAGAAACAGGAAACTACGAGCAGTACTTC. Amino acids: CSSSQETGNYEQYF.

The rearrangement uses TRBV5-4 and TRBJ2-1; D is unresolved. Looked up from germline, CDR1 is SGHNT and CDR2 is YYREEE (reference sequence). Trimming pared 4 bases from V and 1 base from J, leaving 12 bases between. The CDR3 is 15 residues long. The CDR3 nucleotides read TGTGCCAGCAGCATGGATCTATCGTCCTACAATGAGCAGTTCTTC. Protein: CASSMDLSSYNEQFF.

This chain uses TRBV7-6 with TRBJ2-2; 7 nucleotides align to TRBD2. The germline CDR1 and CDR2 sequences are SGHVS and FNYEAQ. CDR3 size: 17 residues. Losses at the gene ends were 6 bases for V and 0 bases for J; bases not matched to a gene: 10. DNA for the CDR3: TGTGCCAGCAGTTCCCCTGGGGGGGGGACGAACACCGGGGAGCTGTTTTTT. Amino acid sequence: CASSSPGGGTNTGELFF.

This clone is a singleton in its sample. This chain connects TRBV4-2 to TRBJ1-2; 7 bases match TRBD1. CDR1 and CDR2 (germline): LGHNA, YNFKEQ. The CDR3 has 14 amino acids. J was trimmed by 4 bases and V by 0 bases; bases with no gene match: 2. In nucleotides, the CDR3 is TGTGCCAGCAGCCAAGAGGGACAGCGCTATGGCTACACCTTC. Translated, it gives CASSQEGQRYGYTF.

The chain links TRBV9 to TRBJ2-1, with TRBD1 identical over 7 bases. CDR1 is SGDLS and CDR2 is YYNGEE in the germline V gene. CDR3 length: 13 amino acids. The V and J ends lost 2 bases and 6 bases, in that order; junction bases with no gene match: 2. CDR3 sequence (DNA): TGTGCCAGCAGCGTTTCAGGGGGCAATGAGCAGTTCTTC. Its translation: CASSVSGGNEQFF.

The chain carries TRBV29-1 and TRBJ2-3; 7 bases fit TRBD1. V was pared by 0 bases and J by 2 bases, with 8 bases of the junction left unmatched. Germline CDR1 reads SQVTM; CDR2 reads ANQGSEA. This CDR3 is 16 amino acids long. CDR3 in DNA: TGCAGCGTTGAAGAAGGACAGGTCATGTCCACAGATACGCAGTATTTT. This translates into CSVEEGQVMSTDTQYF.

The count of this clone is one. V gene TRBV10-1 combines with J gene TRBJ2-5; TRBD2 agrees at 7 bases. The V and J ends lost 0 bases and 2 bases, in that order; junction bases with no gene match: 12. Germline V gene lookup returns CDR1 WNHNN and CDR2 SYGVQD (reference sequence). The CDR3 is 18 amino acids. The CDR3 is CASSESRLAEISQETQYF. The DNA for the CDR3 is TGCGCCAGCAGTGAGTCGAGACTAGCTGAAATCTCTCAAGAGACCCAGTACTTC.

The chain employs TRBV9 and TRBJ2-7; D gene ambiguous. Trimming pared 1 base from V and 4 bases from J, leaving 15 bases between. Germline CDR1 SGDLS, CDR2 YYNGEE. The CDR3 contains 15 residues. CDR3 DNA sequence: TGTGCCAGCAGCGTAAACCCCACTGGTATATACGAGCAGTACTTC. It is translated as CASSVNPTGIYEQYF.

This clone appeared a single time. The V call is TRBV4-3, the J call TRBJ1-2; TRBD1 aligns across 9 bases. Germline V lookup: CDR1 LGHNA, CDR2 YSLEER. The CDR3 runs 17 residues. V gave up 1 base and J gave up 5 bases; unmatched junction bases: 11. CDR3 DNA sequence: TGCGCCAGCAGCCAAGTTTCGGGACAGGGTGGCCGTTATGGCTACACCTTC. Its protein product is CASSQVSGQGGRYGYTF.

This clone showed up just once. The rearrangement links TRBV4-3 to TRBJ2-7, with 10 bases lining up with TRBD2. Germline values: CDR1 LGHNA, CDR2 YSLEER. Losses at the gene ends were 4 bases for V and 4 bases for J; bases not matched to a gene: 7. The CDR3 has 15 residues. The CDR3 spells CASSRLLAGDYEQYF. The CDR3 DNA follows: TGCGCCAGCAGCCGGCTTCTAGCGGGGGATTACGAGCAGTACTTC.

This clone was observed a handful of times. V and J are TRBV4-2 and TRBJ2-5; TRBD1 might be the D (5 bases). Germline CDR1 reads LGHNA; CDR2 reads YNFKEQ. The V end was cut by 1 base, the J end by 1 base, with 10 bases between. This CDR3 spans 15 amino acids. The CDR3 region is CASSQGKGVQETQYF. DNA for the CDR3: TGTGCCAGCAGCCAAGGAAAAGGGGTCCAAGAGACCCAGTACTTC.

The chain couples TRBV7-2 to TRBJ1-4; weak D call: TRBD1 (6 bases). V was pared by 4 bases and J by 4 bases, with 13 bases between. CDR1 is SGHTA, CDR2 FQGNSA, per germline. This CDR3 contains 15 residues. The CDR3, as DNA: TGTGCCAGCAGCTCTATCTCAGGGGTTAATGAAAAACTGTTTTTT. This gives the protein CASSSISGVNEKLFF.